The clone carrying this T cell receptor (beta chain) was observed at least ten times. TCRdb re-called the PCR reads with MiXCR, one entry per CDR3 protein. The sample yields about 19,000 distinct CDR3 sequences, about 46% seen once. Samples came from patients with localized non-small cell lung adenocarcinoma. These data come from a study of CD4 and CD8 cells across lung adenocarcinoma regions. Germline-derived CDR1 and CDR2 are MNHNS and SASEGT. The CDR3 runs 11 residues. V was trimmed by 11 bases and J by 7 bases, leaving 9 bases between them. Sequenced input: CD4+ T cells from the margin of a lung tumor. The TCR was taken from a male donor with lung adenocarcinoma. The CD4 and CD8 labels of this study may be unreliable. The V gene is TRBV6-1, the J gene TRBJ1-6; D is ambiguous. The CDR3 here is CALGSNSPLHF. CDR3 bases: TGTGCCCTTGGATCAAATTCACCCCTCCACTTT.